This T cell receptor beta chain was obtained from a study of T cells after yellow fever vaccination. Looking at the study overall: Fractions containing few cells were prepared with SMART-Seq v4 Ultra Low Input.

CDR3 size: 18 residues. This clonotype was counted between two and nine times. TCRdb reprocessed the 5' RACE reads via MiXCR and lists one record per CDR3 protein. Here the sample spans about 210,000 distinct CDR3 sequences, approximately 3% being singletons. The origin of this receptor is a man between 18 and 35 years old who received the YFV17D yellow fever vaccine. Sequences were derived from CD4+ T cells sorted from PBMCs, sampled 10 days after the yellow fever booster vaccination. The gene calls are TRBV21-1 and TRBJ1-1; the table's D call, TRBD1, has no DNA check behind it. TRBV21-1 is designated a pseudogene. DNA for the CDR3: TGTGCCAGCAGCAAAGCACCGCCGGGACAGGGGTTGAACACTGAAGCTTTCTTT. Protein product: CASSKAPPGQGLNTEAFF.